This T cell receptor beta chain was sequenced during a study of graft-versus-host responses after intestinal transplantation. Study details: As for transplant type, recipients had multivisceral, liver-intestinal, or isolated intestinal grafts. After anti-thymocyte globulin induction, recipients took tacrolimus and steroids for 3 to 4 years. Points from the study as a whole: Recipient marrow harbored GvH clones, some of which surfaced first in ileum or blood. Among circulating GvH clones, peak levels were associated with early post-transplant declines in HvG clones.

V gave up 4 bases and J gave up 5 bases; unmatched junction bases: 1. This CDR3 is built from 12 residues. CDR1 and CDR2 from the germline V gene are LNHDA and SQIVND (reference sequence). Clones were sequenced by immunoSEQ multiplex PCR, and TCRdb holds only the in-frame ones, with some missing. This sample yields more than 65,000 clones, of which 85% to 95% are seen a single time; roughly 0.4% belongs to the top ten. In the case of this clone: Its antigen remains unidentified.

The sequences come from unstimulated CD8+ T cells sorted from spleen or lymph node cells, collected before transplant. The chain is built from TRBV19 and TRBJ1-1; TRBD1 aligns across 7 bases. The receptor comes from a human donor who was the organ donor for an intestinal transplant. DNA of the CDR3: TGTGCCAGTAGTAACAGGGGAACTGAAGCTTTCTTT. It specifies CASSNRGTEAFF.